This record looks at one T cell receptor (beta chain) sequence and its context. The data originate from a study of blood T cell repertoires in COVID-19. TCRdb keeps only in-frame clones here, not all; method: immunoSEQ multiplex PCR. The sample carries around 190,000 clones, about four fifths recorded once. Sequenced input: peripheral blood. The source of this sequence is a woman in her thirties or forties with COVID-19, enrolled during active disease.

The chain's CDR3 is CASSSNTRASGEKLFF. The CDR3 DNA follows: TGTGCCAGCAGCTCCAACACCAGGGCTTCAGGGGAAAAACTGTTTTTT. The chain combines TRBV5-4 with TRBJ1-4, with a possible D match to TRBD1 (5 bases). Germline V gene sequence: CDR1 SGHNT, CDR2 YYREEE (reference sequence). With 3 bases removed from V and 8 bases from J, the gap between germline ends came to 20 bases. The CDR3 has 16 residues.